The text below deals with one T cell receptor beta chain. The antigen is undetermined. The donors were part of the roughly 130-subject validation cohort, which stood apart from the 666-subject first cohort. The source of the sample is a study of cytomegalovirus exposure and HLA in healthy donors. Study-level background: It was reported in a later analysis that the 90 to 150 validation repertoires used the same platform as the 500 to 700 first-cohort repertoires.

The CDR3 loop spans 16 amino acids. CDR1 LNHDA and CDR2 SQIVND come from the germline V gene (reference sequence). V shed 5 bases, J shed 0 bases, and the junction held 7 bases outside the gene matches. Study conclusions and caveats: The investigators catalogued 150 or so TCR beta chains as cytomegalovirus-associated. According to a later analysis, TCR clusters from the first cohort tended to co-occur in the 120 or so validation repertoires.

Produced via immunoSEQ multiplex PCR; TCRdb's table is partial and in-frame only. The top ten hold 3.5% to 5.5% of the sample, which has around 140,000 clones, about 91% seen once. The V and J genes are TRBV19 and TRBJ1-5; 7 bases are a match to TRBD1. Sequences were obtained from PBMCs. The TCR was taken from a man younger than 35 in good health and CMV-seropositive. The CDR3 coding sequence is TGTGCCAGTAGTCCCGGGACAGTCCTTAGCAATCAGCCCCAGCATTTT. Translating it yields CASSPGTVLSNQPQHF.